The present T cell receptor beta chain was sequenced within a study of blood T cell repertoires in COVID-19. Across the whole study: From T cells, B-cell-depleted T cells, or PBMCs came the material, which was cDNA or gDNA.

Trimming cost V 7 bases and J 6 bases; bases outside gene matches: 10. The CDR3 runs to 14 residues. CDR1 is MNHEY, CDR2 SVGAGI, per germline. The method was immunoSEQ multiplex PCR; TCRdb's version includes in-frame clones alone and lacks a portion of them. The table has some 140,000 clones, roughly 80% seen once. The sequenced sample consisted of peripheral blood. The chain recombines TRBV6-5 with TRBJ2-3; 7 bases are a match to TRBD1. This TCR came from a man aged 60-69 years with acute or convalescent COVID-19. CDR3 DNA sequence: TGTGCCAGCACAGGGGGACAGTTAAGGGATACGCAGTATTTT. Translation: CASTGGQLRDTQYF.